A single sample is the source of the 6 T cell receptor beta chains below, sequenced in a study of blood T cell repertoires in COVID-19. Sequenced by immunoSEQ multiplex PCR; TCRdb stores in-frame clones only, minus some. The data hold about 340,000 clones, with around four fifths observed a single time. The sequenced sample was peripheral blood. Receptor source: a man in his thirties or forties with active or convalescent COVID-19.

This CDR3 reads CASSETSHFNEQFF. The CDR3 nucleotides read TGTGCCAGTAGTGAGACTAGCCACTTCAATGAGCAGTTCTTC. The rearrangement uses TRBV19 and TRBJ2-1; 7 bases are shared with TRBD2. V was clipped by 5 bases and J by 6 bases; unmatched bases: 7. There are 14 residues in the CDR3. The germline V gene has CDR1 LNHDA and CDR2 SQIVND (reference sequence).

The rearrangement links TRBV10-3 to TRBJ1-3; D is undetermined. This CDR3 contains 16 residues. V shed 6 bases and J shed 2 bases, with 17 bases lying between them. Germline values: CDR1 ENHRY, CDR2 SYGVKD. In DNA, the CDR3 is TGTGCCATCAGGGCGGGCCTTATACTGGCTGGAAACACCATATATTTT. This codes for CAIRAGLILAGNTIYF.

The chain uses TRBV28 and TRBJ1-2; weak D call: TRBD1 (6 bases). Germline values: CDR1 MDHEN, CDR2 SYDVKM. The CDR3 totals 16 residues. Trimming shortened V by 5 bases and J by 8 bases, and 24 bases separated the two germline ends. The CDR3 loop reads CASSLRAGVEYTGYTF. The DNA for the CDR3 is TGTGCCAGCAGTCTACGGGCAGGGGTCGAATATACAGGCTACACCTTC.

The V and J genes are TRBV27 and TRBJ2-1; 9 nucleotides align to TRBD2. The CDR3 is made up of 16 amino acids. CDR1 is MNHEY, CDR2 SMNVEV, per germline (reference sequence). V gave up 0 bases and J gave up 9 bases; unmatched junction bases: 9. The DNA for the CDR3 is TGTGCCAGCAGTTTATCCCCCCGGCTAGCGGGAACTGAGCAGTTCTTC. Its translation is CASSLSPRLAGTEQFF.

The chain employs TRBV4-2 and TRBJ2-2, with D maybe TRBD2 (5 bases). The germline V gene has CDR1 LGHNA and CDR2 YNFKEQ. The CDR3 extends over 18 amino acids. V lost 1 base, J lost 0 bases, and 15 bases lay in between. The CDR3 DNA reads as TGTGCCAGCAGCCAAGCCTTTCTAGCCCCGTCGAACACCGGGGAGCTGTTTTTT. Translated: CASSQAFLAPSNTGELFF.

The genes are TRBV5-1 and TRBJ1-5; weak D call: TRBD1 (5 bases). CDR1 and CDR2 from the germline V gene are SGHRS and YFSETQ. Trimming cost V 0 bases and J 5 bases, with 18 bases left between them. The CDR3 has 17 residues. CDR3: CASSLGLDTASDQPQHF. The CDR3 DNA reads as TGCGCCAGCAGCTTGGGATTGGACACGGCGTCGGATCAGCCCCAGCATTTT.